Each of the 10 T cell receptor beta chains below was sequenced from the same sample in a study of blood T cell repertoires in COVID-19. Using immunoSEQ multiplex PCR, the repertoire was profiled, and TCRdb retains in-frame clones only, with some absent. The sample lists fewer than 250,000 clones; 84% were seen once. The material sequenced was PBMCs or T cells enriched from blood (not recorded which). Every receptor here comes from a woman in her 30s who had been exposed to COVID-19.

The CDR3 region is CASRDQLVDGYTF. The CDR3 nucleotides read TGTGCCAGCAGGGATCAACTAGTGGATGGCTACACCTTC. The rearrangement uses TRBV6-5 and TRBJ1-2; D uncertain. CDR1 and CDR2 (germline): MNHEY, SVGAGI. CDR3 length: 13 amino acids. V was cut by 6 bases and J by 6 bases, with 14 bases left in between.

The chain is built from TRBV9 and TRBJ1-1; tentative D call: TRBD1 (5 bases). Germline CDR1 reads SGDLS; CDR2 reads YYNGEE. The CDR3 contains 12 residues. V dropped 0 bases and J dropped 11 bases, with 11 bases sitting between them. The chain's CDR3 is CASSVVQEGAFF. The CDR3 nucleotides read TGTGCCAGCAGCGTAGTTCAGGAGGGGGCTTTCTTT.

The chain couples TRBV28 to TRBJ1-6; no firm D call. Trimming shortened V by 6 bases and J by 6 bases, and 18 bases separated the two germline ends. This CDR3 region has 16 residues. Germline V CDR1 and CDR2: MDHEN, SYDVKM. In DNA form, the CDR3 reads TGTGCCAGCAGCCAGGCCCATCGGAGCGGTAATTCACCCCTCCACTTT. Residues: CASSQAHRSGNSPLHF. Supplemented by reference TRBV28 and TRBJ1-6, the full variable domain reads DVKVTQSSRYLVKRTGEKVFLECVQDMDHENMFWYRQDPGLGLRLIYFSYDVKMKEKGDIPEGYSVSREKKERFSLILESASTNQTSMYLCASSQAHRSGNSPLHFGNGTRLTVT.

J is TRBJ2-1 and V is TRBV27; D is perhaps TRBD2 (6 bases). The V end was cut by 11 bases, the J end by 6 bases, with 23 bases between. Germline V gene lookup returns CDR1 MNHEY and CDR2 SMNVEV (reference sequence). The CDR3 contains 15 residues. This CDR3 reads CAATPVGAGSNEQFF. As DNA, the CDR3 is TGTGCCGCCACCCCCGTAGGAGCGGGTTCCAATGAGCAGTTCTTC.

The V and J genes are TRBV7-9 and TRBJ1-6; D is possibly TRBD1 (6 bases). CDR3 size: 14 residues. From germline, CDR1 is SEHNR and CDR2 FQNEAQ (reference sequence). V was cut by 4 bases and J by 8 bases, with 12 bases left in between. The CDR3 spells CASSSTGYDSPLHF. DNA of the CDR3: TGTGCCAGCAGCTCGACAGGTTACGATTCACCCCTCCACTTT.

The V gene is TRBV7-9, the J gene TRBJ1-4; the match to TRBD1 covers 8 bases. V gave up 4 bases and J gave up 0 bases; unmatched junction bases: 10. This CDR3 has 18 amino acids. Germline assignment: CDR1 SEHNR and CDR2 FQNEAQ (reference sequence). The CDR3 loop is CASSSNRGDTSTNEKLFF. The DNA of the CDR3 is TGTGCCAGCAGCTCAAACAGGGGGGATACTTCAACTAATGAAAAACTGTTTTTT.

The chain combines TRBV2 with TRBJ1-5; D call uncertain. CDR3 length: 13 amino acids. V lost 6 bases and J 1 base, leaving 7 bases between the germline ends. Per the germline V gene, CDR1 is SNHLY and CDR2 is FYNNEI. The CDR3 sequence: CASSFESNQPQHF. DNA of the CDR3: TGTGCCAGCAGCTTCGAGAGCAATCAGCCCCAGCATTTT.

The chain uses TRBV7-2 and TRBJ1-2; 10 nucleotides match TRBD1. V lost 1 base and J lost 5; bases outside the gene matches: 13. Germline V gene sequence: CDR1 SGHTA, CDR2 FQGNSA. The CDR3 runs 18 residues. In nucleotides, the CDR3 is TGTGCCAGCAGCTTAGACCCGCCCGACAGGGGGCGTGTATATGGCTACACCTTC. Protein product: CASSLDPPDRGRVYGYTF. Supplemented by reference TRBV7-2 and TRBJ1-2, the full variable domain reads GAGVSQSPSNKVTEKGKDVELRCDPISGHTALYWYRQSLGQGLEFLIYFQGNSAPDKSGLPSDRFSAERTGGSVSTLTIQRTQQEDSAVYLCASSLDPPDRGRVYGYTFGSGTRLTVV.

The CDR3 nucleotides are TGTGCCAGCAGCCAAGAGGGCAGTTACTCTGGAAACACCATATATTTT. It codes for CASSQEGSYSGNTIYF. This chain uses TRBV3-1 (or the pseudogene TRBV3-2) with TRBJ1-3, with D unclear. Germline CDR1 and CDR2: LGHDT and YNNKEL (reference sequence). Deletions cut 0 bases from V and 0 bases from J, with 9 bases between. The CDR3 spans 16 residues.

The V and J genes are TRBV12-3 or TRBV12-4 and TRBJ1-6, with a tentative D call TRBD1 (6 bases). V gave up 4 bases and J gave up 10 bases, with 11 bases separating them. The CDR3 is 13 amino acids. This CDR3 reads CASSYQGWSPLHF. The CDR3 nucleotides are TGTGCCAGCAGTTATCAGGGGTGGTCACCCCTCCACTTT.